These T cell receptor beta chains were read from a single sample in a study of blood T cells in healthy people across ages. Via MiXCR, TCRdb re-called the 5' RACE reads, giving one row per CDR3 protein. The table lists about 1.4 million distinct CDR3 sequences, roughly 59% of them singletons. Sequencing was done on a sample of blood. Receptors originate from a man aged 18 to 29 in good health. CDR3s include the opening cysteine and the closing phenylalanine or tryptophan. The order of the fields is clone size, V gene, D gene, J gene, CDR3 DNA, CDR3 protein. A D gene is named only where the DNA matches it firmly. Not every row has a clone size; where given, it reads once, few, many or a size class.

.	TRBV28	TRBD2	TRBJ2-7	TGTGCCAGCAGGCCCGCGCGGGGGGGGACCTACGAGCAGTACTTC	CASRPARGGTYEQYF
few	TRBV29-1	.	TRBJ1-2	TGCAGCGGGGGGGGTAACTATGGCTACACCTTC	CSGGGNYGYTF
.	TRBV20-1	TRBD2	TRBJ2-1	TGCAGTGCTAGAGATTGGGGACTAGCGGTATACAATGAGCAGTTCTTC	CSARDWGLAVYNEQFF
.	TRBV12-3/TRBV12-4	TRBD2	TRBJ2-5	TGTGCCAGCAACACTAGCGGGGGATGTGAAGAGACCCAGTACTTC	CASNTSGGCEETQYF
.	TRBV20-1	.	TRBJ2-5	TGCAGTGCTAGAGCTCCGGGGCGGGGTAGGCAAGAGACCCAGTACTTC	CSARAPGRGRQETQYF
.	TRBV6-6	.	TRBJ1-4	TGTGCCACCCAGACCAATGAAGAACTGTTTTTT	CATQTNEELFF
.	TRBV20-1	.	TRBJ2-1	TGCAGTGCTAGAGGGTTCGGGGGAAGTGAGCAGTTCTTC	CSARGFGGSEQFF
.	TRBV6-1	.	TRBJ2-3	TGTGCCAGCAGTGAACGGGCAGGGATGTGGGATACGCAGTATTTT	CASSERAGMWDTQYF
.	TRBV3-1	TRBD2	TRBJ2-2	TGTGCCAGCACCCAAGGCGGGAGTACCGGGGAGCTGTTTTTT	CASTQGGSTGELFF
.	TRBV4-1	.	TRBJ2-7	TGCACCAGCAGCCAACGTGACCCCTACGAGCAGTACTTC	CTSSQRDPYEQYF
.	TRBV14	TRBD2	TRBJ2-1	TGTGCCAGCAGCCAAGGTAATAGCGGGAACAGTGAGCAGTTCTTC	CASSQGNSGNSEQFF
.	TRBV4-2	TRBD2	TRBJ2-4	TGTGCCAGCAGCCAAGATCCACTAGCGGGAGAGCAGTACTTC	CASSQDPLAGEQYF
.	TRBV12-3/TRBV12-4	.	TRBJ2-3	TGTGCCAGCAGCCAAGACGATGGGGATACGCAGTATTTT	CASSQDDGDTQYF
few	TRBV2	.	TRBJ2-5	TGTGCCAGCAGTGAAGCCTACCAAGAGACCCAGTACTTC	CASSEAYQETQYF
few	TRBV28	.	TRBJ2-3	TGTGCCAGCAGTCTAATTCCGGGACCCAGGTATTTT	CASSLIPGPRYF
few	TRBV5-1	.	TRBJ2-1	TGCGCCAGCAGCTTCGGACTCAACTACAATGAGCAGTTCTTC	CASSFGLNYNEQFF
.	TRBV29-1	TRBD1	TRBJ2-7	TGCAGCGCCCGGGACAGGGCCGACGAGCAGTACTTC	CSARDRADEQYF
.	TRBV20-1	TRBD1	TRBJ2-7	TGCAGTGCTAGCGCCCCCGGGACAGCCACATACGAGCAGTACTTC	CSASAPGTATYEQYF
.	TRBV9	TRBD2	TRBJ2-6	TGTGCCAGCAGCGGCTGGGATCAGACTAGCGGGGGCTCTGGGGCCAACGTCCTGACTTTC	CASSGWDQTSGGSGANVLTF
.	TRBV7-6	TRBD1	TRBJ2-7	TGTGCCAGCAGCTTTAGGTTTCGGGGACAGGAATCCTACGAGCAGTACTTC	CASSFRFRGQESYEQYF
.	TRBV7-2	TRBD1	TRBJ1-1	TGTGCCAGCAGCTTCGACAGGGTATCGACTGAAGCTTTCTTT	CASSFDRVSTEAFF
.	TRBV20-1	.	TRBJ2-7	TGCAGTGCTACCATCCCACCCTACGAGCAGTACTTC	CSATIPPYEQYF
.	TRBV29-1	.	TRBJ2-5	TGCAGCGTTGAAAGGTCGTGGGGGCCGGGGGAGACCCAGTACTTC	CSVERSWGPGETQYF
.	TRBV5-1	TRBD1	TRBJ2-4	TGCGCCAGCAGCTTGTCCGGGGACAGGGGTTATGGGCAGTACTTC	CASSLSGDRGYGQYF
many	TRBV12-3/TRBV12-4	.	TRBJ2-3	TGTGCCAGCAGTCTGTCAGGAGGGGCAGATACGCAGTATTTT	CASSLSGGADTQYF
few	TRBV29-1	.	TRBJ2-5	TGCAGCGTTACCCTATTGGAGGGGAGTCAAGAGACCCAGTACTTC	CSVTLLEGSQETQYF
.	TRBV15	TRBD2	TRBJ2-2	TGTGCCACCAACCCAAAGCGGGGGGGACGGGAGCTGTTTTTT	CATNPKRGGRELFF
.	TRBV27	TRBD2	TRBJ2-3	TGTGCCAGCAGAACTCTACAGAGCGGGAGAGATACGCAGTATTTT	CASRTLQSGRDTQYF
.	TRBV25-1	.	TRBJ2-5	TGTGCCAGCAGTCCCCAAACGAAGGCTTTCCGACGGGAGACCCAGTACTTC	CASSPQTKAFRRETQYF
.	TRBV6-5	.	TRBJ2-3	TGTGCCAGCAGTTACTCAGGATCCGGAGGCCTCACAGATACGCAGTATTTT	CASSYSGSGGLTDTQYF
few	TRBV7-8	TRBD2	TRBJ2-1	TGTGCCAGCAGCCTTACCAGACTAGCGGGAAGTGAAAATGAGCAGTTCTTC	CASSLTRLAGSENEQFF
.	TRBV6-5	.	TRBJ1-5	TGTGCCAGCCGACAGCTTGAGGGCAAGCCCCAGCATTTT	CASRQLEGKPQHF
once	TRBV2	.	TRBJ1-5	TGTGCCAGCGGGGCAGGGAGCAATCAGCCCCAGCATTTT	CASGAGSNQPQHF
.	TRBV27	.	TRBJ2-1	TGTGCCAGCAGTTTAGGGGAGCCCTCCTACAATGAGCAGTTCTTC	CASSLGEPSYNEQFF
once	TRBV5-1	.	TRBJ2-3	TGCGCCAGCAGCTTGGAGGCTCCGCGTGGCACAGATACGCAGTATTTT	CASSLEAPRGTDTQYF
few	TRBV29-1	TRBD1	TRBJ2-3	TGCAGCGCACCGGGACAGGGCTTTGCAGATACGCAGTATTTT	CSAPGQGFADTQYF
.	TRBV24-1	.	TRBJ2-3	TGTGCCCCACGCCGTCCGGGTACAGATACGCAGTATTTT	CAPRRPGTDTQYF
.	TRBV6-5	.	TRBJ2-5	TGTGCCAGCAGTTACTCGATAAGTCTACCTCAAGAGCAGTACTTC	CASSYSISLPQEQYF
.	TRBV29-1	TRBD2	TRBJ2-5	TGCAGCGTTCGGGGGGGGATAGGGTTCCAAGAGACCCAGTACTTC	CSVRGGIGFQETQYF
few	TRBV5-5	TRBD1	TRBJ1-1	TGTGCCAGCAGCTTGCCGCAGGGGGCAGTGAACACTGAAGCTTTCTTT	CASSLPQGAVNTEAFF
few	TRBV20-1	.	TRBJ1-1	TGCAGTGCTAGGAGGGGGACCGACACTGAAGCTTTCTTT	CSARRGTDTEAFF
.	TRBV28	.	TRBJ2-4	TGTGCCAGCAGTTCGCGACAGGCGACTTTCCCGTACTTC	CASSSRQATFPYF
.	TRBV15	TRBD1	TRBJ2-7	TGTGCCACCCAATTGGGACAGAACTACGAGCAGTACTTC	CATQLGQNYEQYF
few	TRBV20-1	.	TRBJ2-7	TGCAGTGCCAAACTGTCTAGAGTAGGCGAGCAGTACTTC	CSAKLSRVGEQYF
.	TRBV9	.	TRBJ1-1	TGTGCCAGCAGCTCCCAGGAAGGGGTTTCTATCATGAACACTGAAGCTTTCTTT	CASSSQEGVSIMNTEAFF
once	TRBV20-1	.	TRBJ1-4	TGCAGTGCTTCCGTTGGGGGCCAGGGAGTCGCAACTAATGAAAAACTGTTTTTT	CSASVGGQGVATNEKLFF
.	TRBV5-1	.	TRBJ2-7	TGCGCCAGCAGCTTGGAGGCAGAGACATTTCGGGAGCAGTACTTC	CASSLEAETFREQYF
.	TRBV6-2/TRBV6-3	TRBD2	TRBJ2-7	TGTGCCAGCAGAACTAGCGGGAGGTACGAGCAGTACTTC	CASRTSGRYEQYF
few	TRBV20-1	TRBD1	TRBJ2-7	TGCAGTGCTAGGACAGGGGGGCACTACGAGCAGTACTTC	CSARTGGHYEQYF
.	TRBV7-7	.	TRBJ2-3	TGTGCCAGCAGCCCCTCGCGAGCACCAAGCACAGATACGCAGTATTTT	CASSPSRAPSTDTQYF
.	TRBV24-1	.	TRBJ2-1	TGTGCCACCAGTGATTTGAAACGACCCAATGAGCAGTTCTTC	CATSDLKRPNEQFF
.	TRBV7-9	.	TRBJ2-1	TGTGCCAGCAGCGCCCGACAGTCCTCCTACAATGAGCAGTTCTTC	CASSARQSSYNEQFF
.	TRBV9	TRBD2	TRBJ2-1	TGTGCCAGCAGCGTCCGGGAGGGGGACAATGAGCAGTTCTTC	CASSVREGDNEQFF
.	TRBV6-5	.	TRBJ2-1	TGTGCCAGCCGGACCCGCAGGGCCTACAATGAGCAGTTCTTC	CASRTRRAYNEQFF
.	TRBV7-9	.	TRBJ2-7	TGTGCCAGCAGCTTAGAGAGGAAGGAGTACTTC	CASSLERKEYF
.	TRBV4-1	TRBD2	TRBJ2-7	TGCGCCAGCAGCCAAGTAGCGGGGGGCAACTACGAGCAGTACTTC	CASSQVAGGNYEQYF
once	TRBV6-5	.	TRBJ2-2	TGTGCCAGCAGTGACGCCTCGAACACCGGGGAGCTGTTTTTT	CASSDASNTGELFF
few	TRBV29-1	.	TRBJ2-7	TGCAGCGTGGAGGGGACATATCGCTACGAGCAGTACTTC	CSVEGTYRYEQYF